This entry is about one T cell receptor (beta chain). The antigen remains undetermined. These data are taken from a study of shared clonotypes between healthy human individuals. Background on the study: Each donor's CD8 memory used one plate, CD8 naive two, each CD4 subset three. Whole-study results and caveats: Non-shared clonotypes were found to have lower generation probabilities than the clonotypes that were shared by all four of the sorted-subset donors. The genetic and exposure-history diversity represented was limited by few donors.

The germline V gene has CDR1 MNHEY and CDR2 SMNVEV (reference sequence). The V end lost 6 bases, the J end lost 4 bases, and 9 bases lay between the germline ends. CDR3 length: 12 amino acids. Naive CD8 cells, CD45RO-negative and positively selected for CCR7, excluded terminally differentiated effector memory CD45RA+ cells. The repertoire was sequenced with immunoSEQ multiplex PCR; TCRdb's copy has only in-frame clones and lacks some. The table lists about 2 million clones, approximately 94% of them singletons. The receptor comes from a man aged 18 to 29 in good health. The chain couples TRBV27 to TRBJ1-1, with no clear D. The sequenced sample was naive CD8+ T cells sorted from blood. CDR3: CASRMFGTEAFF. For the CDR3, the DNA is TGTGCCAGCAGGATGTTTGGCACTGAAGCTTTCTTT.